The present entry profiles one T cell receptor beta chain with its context. Germline CDR1 and CDR2: ENHRY and SYGVKD. Trimming removed 4 bases from V and 1 base from J; junction bases left unmatched: 4. CDR3 length: 16 amino acids. The data are from a study of blood T cell repertoires in COVID-19. TCRdb's copy holds only in-frame clones and misses some; the assay was immunoSEQ multiplex PCR. This sample has approximately 220,000 clones, with around 85% found just once. Sequencing was done on a sample of peripheral blood. This sequence was found in a woman aged 50 to 60 with acute or convalescent COVID-19. This chain connects TRBV10-3 to TRBJ1-2, with 12 bases matching TRBD1. CDR3 in DNA: TGTGCCATCAGTGCGGGACAGGGGGCGAATAACTATGGCTACACCTTC. Encoded protein: CAISAGQGANNYGYTF.